These 29 T cell receptor beta chains share one sample of origin, sequenced in a study of a mutant IDH1 vaccine in newly diagnosed glioma. Time point denoted: week 23, last vaccination. Vaccine doses each comprised 300 ug of mutant IDH1 20-mer peptide, with topical imiquimod. Their antigen targets remain unknown. Data came from immunoSEQ multiplex PCR; TCRdb stores just in-frame clones and leaves some out. This sample has around 40,000 clones; roughly 80% occur once, and the top ten carry roughly 2.4%. This specimen was PBMCs, taken from a glioma patient whose treatment included an IDH1 peptide vaccine. The receptors were gathered from a woman under 30 with glioma. Some clones in this sample may be carry-over from other donors' samples.

This clone turned up a few times. This chain uses TRBV30 with TRBJ2-7, with 14 bases fitting TRBD2. Per the germline V gene, CDR1 is GTSNPN and CDR2 is SVGIG (reference sequence). V gave up 2 bases and J gave up 9 bases; unmatched junction bases: 15. CDR3 length equals 17 residues. The CDR3, as DNA: TGTGCCTGGAGTTATTTTGGACTAGCGGGAGGTGATCTTGCGCAGTACTTC. Its protein product is CAWSYFGLAGGDLAQYF.

The V gene is TRBV4-3, the J gene TRBJ1-1; 10 bases are shared with TRBD1. This CDR3 comprises 14 residues. Germline values: CDR1 LGHNA, CDR2 YSLEER. V lost 5 bases to trimming and J lost 7 bases; unmatched junction nucleotides: 7. For the CDR3, the DNA is TGCGCCAGCAGCTACGGACAGGGGGAAGGTGAAGCTTTCTTT. The encoded protein is CASSYGQGEGEAFF.

The rearrangement uses TRBV6-5 and TRBJ2-7; D is perhaps TRBD1 (6 bases). V dropped 5 bases and J dropped 2 bases, with 16 bases sitting between them. The CDR3 runs 15 residues. Germline V gives CDR1 MNHEY, CDR2 SVGAGI. The DNA for the CDR3 is TGTGCCAGCAGTCCCCCAGGGGACGGAACCTACGAGCAGTACTTC. Translated, it gives CASSPPGDGTYEQYF.

The chain combines TRBV9 with TRBJ2-7; D is possibly TRBD1 (6 bases). The V end was cut by 3 bases, the J end by 5 bases, with 15 bases between. The CDR3 loop spans 14 amino acids. Germline V gene sequence: CDR1 SGDLS, CDR2 YYNGEE. CDR3 amino acids: CASSEGDVGNEQYF. In DNA form, the CDR3 reads TGTGCCAGCAGCGAGGGGGACGTAGGAAACGAGCAGTACTTC.

This chain uses TRBV9 with TRBJ2-2; TRBD2 aligns across 7 bases. Germline trimming cut 4 bases from V and 0 bases from J; bases unmatched to any gene: 6. The germline CDR1 and CDR2 sequences are SGDLS and YYNGEE. The CDR3 has 16 amino acids. The CDR3 loop reads CASSPVGGANTGELFF. The CDR3 nucleotides read TGTGCCAGCAGCCCCGTGGGGGGGGCGAACACCGGGGAGCTGTTTTTT.

CDR3: CASGHPGVGNANTGELFF. In nucleotides, the CDR3 is TGTGCTAGTGGTCACCCGGGGGTAGGGAACGCGAACACCGGGGAGCTGTTTTTT. The chain combines TRBV12-5 with TRBJ2-2, with a possible D match to TRBD2 (6 bases). V was trimmed by 5 bases and J by 0 bases, leaving 19 bases between them. This CDR3 spans 18 amino acids. Germline V gene sequence: CDR1 LGHNT, CDR2 FRNRAP.

The rearrangement uses TRBV25-1 and TRBJ2-2; D call uncertain. V lost 5 bases and J 7 bases, leaving 8 bases between the germline ends. This CDR3 spans 12 amino acids. Per germline, CDR1 MGHDK and CDR2 SYGVNS. CDR3 sequence (DNA): TGTGCCAGCAGTTTCGCCTACGGGGAGCTGTTTTTT. Protein sequence: CASSFAYGELFF. Full variable domain (remainder filled in from reference TRBV25-1 and TRBJ2-2): EADIYQTPRYLVIGTGKKITLECSQTMGHDKMYWYQQDPGMELHLIHYSYGVNSTEKGDLSSESTVSRIRTEHFPLTLESARPSHTSQYLCASSFAYGELFFGEGSRLTVL.

The V gene is TRBV4-3, the J gene TRBJ1-4, with D tentatively TRBD1 (6 bases). V was pared by 0 bases and J by 4 bases, with 12 bases between. The V gene's germline CDR1 is LGHNA and CDR2 YSLEER. This CDR3 region has 16 residues. CDR3 sequence reads: CASSQDGMDSNEKLFF. DNA of the CDR3: TGCGCCAGCAGCCAAGATGGAATGGACAGTAATGAAAAACTGTTTTTT.

The CDR3 reads CASRVRGTYNSPLHF. In DNA, the CDR3 is TGTGCCAGCAGAGTGAGGGGGACCTATAATTCACCCCTCCACTTT. The chain combines TRBV2 with TRBJ1-6; TRBD1 might be the D (6 bases). Germline V gene sequence: CDR1 SNHLY, CDR2 FYNNEI. V lost 6 bases to trimming and J lost 2 bases, with 11 bases between them. This CDR3 has 15 residues.

The chain uses TRBV5-4 and TRBJ1-2; 9 positions match TRBD1. Trimming at V came to 5 bases and at J to 5 bases, leaving 4 bases not matched to a gene. CDR1 is SGHNT, CDR2 YYREEE, per germline (reference sequence). There are 13 residues in the CDR3. The CDR3, as DNA: TGTGCCAGCAGTACAGGGGGCCAATATGGCTACACCTTC. Amino acid sequence: CASSTGGQYGYTF.

This chain joins TRBV25-1 and TRBJ2-1, with 8 bases that match TRBD2. Germline values: CDR1 MGHDK, CDR2 SYGVNS. After removal of 5 bases from V and 4 bases from J, the junction contained 7 bases not matched to a gene. The CDR3 spans 15 residues. The CDR3 coding sequence is TGTGCCAGCAGTAATGCGGGAGGTCGGTACAATGAGCAGTTCTTC. This gives the protein CASSNAGGRYNEQFF.

The V and J genes are TRBV9 and TRBJ1-2, with 11 nucleotides matching TRBD1. Germline V gene lookup returns CDR1 SGDLS and CDR2 YYNGEE. Trimming at V came to 4 bases and at J to 4 bases, leaving 6 bases not matched to a gene. The CDR3 runs 15 residues. The CDR3 nucleotides read TGTGCCAGCAGCTTCCGGGACAGGGGGGCCTATGGCTACACCTTC. It codes for CASSFRDRGAYGYTF.

The rearrangement links TRBV5-6 to TRBJ2-5; perhaps TRBD1 as D (6 bases). Trimming left V 0 bases short and J 3 bases short, with 6 bases between. The CDR3 has 13 amino acids. Germline CDR1 and CDR2: SGHDT and YYEEEE. CDR3: CASSLGQEETQYF. The DNA of the CDR3 is TGTGCCAGCAGCTTGGGACAGGAAGAGACCCAGTACTTC.

The rearrangement joins TRBV9 to TRBJ1-3, with D unresolved. The length of the CDR3 is 13 residues. Germline V lookup: CDR1 SGDLS, CDR2 YYNGEE. Deletions cut 3 bases from V and 8 bases from J, with 12 bases between. The CDR3: CASSGGPRDTIYF. CDR3 nucleotides: TGTGCCAGCAGCGGCGGCCCTAGGGACACCATATATTTT.

The chain employs TRBV2 and TRBJ1-5; D is perhaps TRBD1 (6 bases). Germline CDR1 reads SNHLY; CDR2 reads FYNNEI. Trimming shortened V by 7 bases and J by 0 bases, and 7 bases separated the two germline ends. This CDR3 has 13 residues. CDR3 coding DNA: TGTGCCAGCATCAGGGGTAGCAATCAGCCCCAGCATTTT. Its translation: CASIRGSNQPQHF.

This clone was seen a few times. The rearrangement links TRBV5-1 to TRBJ1-6; 9 bases align to TRBD1. The CDR3 sequence is 15 residues long. Germline V gene data show CDR1 as SGHRS and CDR2 as YFSETQ. The ends lost 4 bases at V and 14 bases at J; junction bases unmatched: 13. CDR3 in amino acids: CASSDRQGVYPALHF. Written as DNA, the CDR3 is TGCGCCAGCAGCGACCGACAGGGGGTTTATCCGGCCCTCCACTTT.

This chain links TRBV5-4 with TRBJ2-3, with 7 bases identical to TRBD1. V lost 1 base to trimming and J lost 2 bases; unmatched junction nucleotides: 7. Germline V gene data show CDR1 as SGHNT and CDR2 as YYREEE (reference sequence). The CDR3 totals 16 residues. DNA of the CDR3: TGTGCCAGCAGCTTGCCTCAGCAGGGGGTCACAGATACGCAGTATTTT. It specifies CASSLPQQGVTDTQYF.

V usage is TRBV19 and J usage is TRBJ1-2; no definite D call. V lost 3 bases to trimming and J lost 3 bases, with 11 bases between them. From germline, CDR1 is LNHDA and CDR2 SQIVND (reference sequence). The CDR3 is made up of 14 amino acids. The CDR3 DNA sequence: TGTGCCAGTAGTATGCTACATGTGGACTATGGCTACACCTTC. This sequence encodes CASSMLHVDYGYTF.

V gene TRBV5-1 combines with J gene TRBJ2-7; 9 nucleotides agree with TRBD1. J lost 5 bases, V lost 5 bases, and 8 bases had no gene match. Germline loops: CDR1 SGHRS, CDR2 YFSETQ. The CDR3 runs to 14 residues. Here the CDR3 DNA reads TGCGCCAGCAGTCGAAGGACAGGGGTGGACGAGCAGTACTTC. It translates to CASSRRTGVDEQYF.

A few counts support this clone. This rearrangement joins TRBV11-2 to TRBJ2-7; D not resolved. The ends were cut back, 5 bases at V and 9 bases at J, with 11 bases in the middle. The CDR3 length is 11 residues. Germline V gives CDR1 SGHAT, CDR2 FQNNGV. CDR3 DNA sequence: TGTGCCAGCAGCCCCGGTTCCGGGCAGTACTTC. Translation: CASSPGSGQYF.

The rearrangement uses TRBV2 and TRBJ2-7; D uncertain. CDR1 is SNHLY and CDR2 is FYNNEI in the germline V gene. Trimming pared 6 bases from V and 4 bases from J, leaving 7 bases between. This CDR3 comprises 11 residues. The CDR3 DNA reads TGTGCCAGCAGGGATTATTACGAGCAGTACTTC. Protein sequence: CASRDYYEQYF.

The gene calls are TRBV19 and TRBJ2-1; 12 positions agree with TRBD2. The CDR3 length is 15 residues. Germline assignment: CDR1 LNHDA and CDR2 SQIVND (reference sequence). V lost 5 bases, J lost 9 bases, and 8 bases stayed unmatched. CDR3 loop: CASSQTSGSGSEQFF. The CDR3 DNA sequence: TGTGCCAGTAGTCAGACTAGCGGGAGCGGAAGTGAGCAGTTCTTC.

This rearrangement joins TRBV19 to TRBJ1-4; D is unresolved. V shed 8 bases and J shed 6 bases, with 13 bases lying between them. Germline CDR1 LNHDA, CDR2 SQIVND (reference sequence). The CDR3 has 13 amino acids. This CDR3 is CASQQWADEKLFF. CDR3 in DNA: TGTGCCAGTCAACAGTGGGCAGATGAAAAACTGTTTTTT.

This chain connects TRBV19 to TRBJ2-5; possibly TRBD1 for D (6 bases). The V gene's germline CDR1 is LNHDA and CDR2 SQIVND (reference sequence). The CDR3 loop spans 15 amino acids. V was clipped by 7 bases and J by 5 bases, with 20 bases between them. This chain's CDR3 is CASTPTGSRGETQYF. In DNA form, the CDR3 reads TGTGCCAGTACCCCTACAGGGAGTCGTGGGGAGACCCAGTACTTC.

This clone was seen just once. The V and J genes are TRBV7-3 and TRBJ1-1; perhaps TRBD1 as D (5 bases). CDR3 length equals 15 residues. V lost 3 bases and J lost 0, with 11 bases in between. Germline values: CDR1 SGHTA, CDR2 FQGTGA. The DNA of the CDR3 is TGTGCCAGCAGCTTCTCAGGGTTTATGAACACTGAAGCTTTCTTT. Protein sequence: CASSFSGFMNTEAFF.

The chain couples TRBV5-6 to TRBJ2-7; either TRBD1 or TRBD2 may fit D (5 bases each). Trimming stripped 4 bases from V and 3 bases from J, with 14 bases between. CDR1 and CDR2 from the germline V gene are SGHDT and YYEEEE. CDR3 size: 14 residues. CDR3 in amino acids: CASSRSGTRYEQYF. CDR3 DNA: TGTGCCAGCAGCCGATCAGGGACCCGCTACGAGCAGTACTTC. Full variable domain (remainder filled in from reference TRBV5-6 and TRBJ2-7): DAGVTQSPTHLIKTRGQQVTLRCSPKSGHDTVSWYQQALGQGPQFIFQYYEEEERQRGNFPDRFSGHQFPNYSSELNVNALLLGDSALYLCASSRSGTRYEQYFGPGTRLTVT.

The chain recombines TRBV5-6 with TRBJ2-7; D gene ambiguous. The germline gives CDR1 SGHDT, CDR2 YYEEEE. CDR3 size: 15 residues. The V end lost 1 base, the J end lost 2 bases, and 13 bases lay between the germline ends. The CDR3 region is CASSLPQLSPYEQYF. CDR3 DNA: TGTGCCAGCAGCTTGCCACAGCTATCACCCTACGAGCAGTACTTC. The full variable domain, rest sourced from reference TRBV5-6 and TRBJ2-7, is DAGVTQSPTHLIKTRGQQVTLRCSPKSGHDTVSWYQQALGQGPQFIFQYYEEEERQRGNFPDRFSGHQFPNYSSELNVNALLLGDSALYLCASSLPQLSPYEQYFGPGTRLTVT.

This clone was observed once. The chain combines TRBV19 with TRBJ1-1, with TRBD1 matching over 10 bases. Germline CDR1 is LNHDA and CDR2 is SQIVND (reference sequence). The CDR3 length is 16 residues. Trimming took 4 bases from V and 1 from J; bases not matched to a gene: 6. The CDR3, as DNA: TGTGCCAGTAGTAATGAGCGGGACAGGGGGAACACTGAAGCTTTCTTT. Translation gives CASSNERDRGNTEAFF.

The chain links TRBV27 to TRBJ2-1; D is unclear. The V gene's germline CDR1 is MNHEY and CDR2 SMNVEV (reference sequence). The CDR3 runs to 11 residues. V was clipped by 8 bases and J by 6 bases, with 8 bases between them. This chain's CDR3 is CASGEANEQFF. In nucleotides, the CDR3 is TGTGCCAGCGGGGAAGCCAATGAGCAGTTCTTC.